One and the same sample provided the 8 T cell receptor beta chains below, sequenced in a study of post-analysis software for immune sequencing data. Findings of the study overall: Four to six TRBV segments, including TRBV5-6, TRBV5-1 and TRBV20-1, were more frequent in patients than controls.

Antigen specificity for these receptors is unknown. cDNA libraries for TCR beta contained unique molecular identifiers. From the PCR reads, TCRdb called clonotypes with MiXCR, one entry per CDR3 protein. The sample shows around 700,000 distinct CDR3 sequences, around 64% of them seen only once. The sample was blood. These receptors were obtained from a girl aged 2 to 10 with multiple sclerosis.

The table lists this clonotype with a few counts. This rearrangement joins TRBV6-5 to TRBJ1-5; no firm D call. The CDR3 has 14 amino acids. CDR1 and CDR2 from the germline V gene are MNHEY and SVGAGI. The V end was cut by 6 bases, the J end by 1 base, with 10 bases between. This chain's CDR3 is CASSLSMSNQPQHF. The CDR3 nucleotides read TGTGCCAGCAGCCTCAGTATGAGCAATCAGCCCCAGCATTTT.

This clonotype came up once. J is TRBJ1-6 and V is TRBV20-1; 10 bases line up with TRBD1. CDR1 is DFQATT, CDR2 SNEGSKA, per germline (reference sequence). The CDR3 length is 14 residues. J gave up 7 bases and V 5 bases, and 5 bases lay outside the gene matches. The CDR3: CSASRGQGNSPLHF. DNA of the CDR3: TGCAGTGCTTCCAGGGGACAGGGGAATTCACCCCTCCACTTT.

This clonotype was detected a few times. The CDR3 sequence: CASSRAAEYEQYF. The CDR3 region has the DNA TGTGCCAGCAGTCGGGCTGCAGAATACGAGCAGTACTTC. The J gene is TRBJ2-7, the V gene TRBV6-1; D is uncertain. Trimming shortened V by 5 bases and J by 4 bases, and 12 bases separated the two germline ends. In germline, CDR1 is MNHNS, CDR2 SASEGT. CDR3 length: 13 residues.

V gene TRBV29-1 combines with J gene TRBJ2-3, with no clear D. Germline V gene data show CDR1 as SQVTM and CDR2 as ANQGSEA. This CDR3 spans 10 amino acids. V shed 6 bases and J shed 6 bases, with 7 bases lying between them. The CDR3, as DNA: TGCAGCGTATTTTGGGATACGCAGTATTTT. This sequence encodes CSVFWDTQYF.

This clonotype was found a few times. The CDR3 DNA reads as TGCGCCAGCAGCTTGTCCGGGGACGAGACCCAGTACTTC. Translating it yields CASSLSGDETQYF. The gene calls are TRBV5-1 and TRBJ2-5, with D tentatively TRBD1 or TRBD2 (5 bases each). V was cut by 1 base and J by 5 bases, with 9 bases left in between. CDR1 and CDR2 from the germline V gene are SGHRS and YFSETQ. CDR3 length: 13 residues.

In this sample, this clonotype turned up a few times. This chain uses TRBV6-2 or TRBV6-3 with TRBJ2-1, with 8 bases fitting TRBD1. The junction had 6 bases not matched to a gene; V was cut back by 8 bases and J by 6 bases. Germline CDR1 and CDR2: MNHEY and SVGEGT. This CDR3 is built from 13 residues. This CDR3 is CASDRGASNEQFF. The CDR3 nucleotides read TGTGCCAGCGACAGGGGAGCGAGCAATGAGCAGTTCTTC.

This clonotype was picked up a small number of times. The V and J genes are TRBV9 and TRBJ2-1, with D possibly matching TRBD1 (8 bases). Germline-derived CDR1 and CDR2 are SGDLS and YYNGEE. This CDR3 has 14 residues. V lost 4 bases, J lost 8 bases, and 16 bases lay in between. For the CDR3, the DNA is TGTGCCAGCAGCTTCAGGACAGGGAGGGATGAGCAGTTCTTC. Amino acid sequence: CASSFRTGRDEQFF.

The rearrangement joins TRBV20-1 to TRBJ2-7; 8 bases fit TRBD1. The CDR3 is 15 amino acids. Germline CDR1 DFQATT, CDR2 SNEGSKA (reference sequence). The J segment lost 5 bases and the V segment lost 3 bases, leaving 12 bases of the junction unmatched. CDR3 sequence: CSARGVETGDHEQYF. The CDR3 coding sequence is TGCAGTGCTAGGGGAGTCGAGACAGGGGACCACGAGCAGTACTTC.